This TCR beta chain originates from a study of long-term antiretroviral therapy in people with HIV. Study-wide results and limits: Repertoires in HIV (unlike those of controls) had narrower CDR3 length ranges. Clones with expansion before ART led the repertoire at all time points. There were no data on ART adherence, viral resistance or therapy changes, a gap that limits inferences about post-ART repertoire changes.

Concerning this clone itself: Its antigen is currently unknown.

This was the immunoSEQ v3.0 assay at survey level. Only in-frame clones appear in the TCRdb table, and some are missing; sequencing was by immunoSEQ multiplex PCR. The top ten hold over 14% of the sample, which has about 17,000 clones, 76% seen once. Each HIV participant was treated in the United States. The ends lost 7 bases at V and 6 bases at J; junction bases unmatched: 7. The CDR3 contains 13 residues. Per germline, CDR1 MNHEY and CDR2 SVGAGI. Sequenced here: unsorted PBMCs, sampled approximately 2.5 years before starting antiretroviral therapy. This TCR derives from a woman aged 45-65 years with HIV. The V call is TRBV6-5, the J call TRBJ2-7; 9 positions agree with TRBD1. The CDR3 DNA is TGTGCCAGCAATAAACAGGGGGCGAGCGAGCAGTACGTC. It encodes CASNKQGASEQYV.